Each of the 17 T cell receptor beta chains below was sequenced from the same sample in a study of cytomegalovirus exposure and HLA in healthy donors. The PCR was carried out with 60 Vbeta primers and 13 Jbeta primers. Data came from immunoSEQ multiplex PCR; TCRdb stores just in-frame clones and leaves some out. The sample carries 150,000 or so clones, around 78% recorded once. The sequenced material came from PBMCs. The source is a woman aged 40 to 49 in good health and CMV-seronegative.

This chain connects TRBV29-1 to TRBJ1-1, with a weak D call TRBD1 (5 bases). Trimming removed 5 bases at V and 3 bases at J, with 10 bases between. The CDR3 has 12 residues. Looked up from germline, CDR1 is SQVTM and CDR2 is ANQGSEA. CDR3 residues: CSVIPGHTEAFF. Here the CDR3 DNA reads TGCAGCGTTATCCCAGGGCACACTGAAGCTTTCTTT.

The chain combines TRBV5-6 with TRBJ1-2; TRBD1 might be the D (6 bases). CDR1 is SGHDT, CDR2 YYEEEE, per germline. The V gene lost 4 bases and the J gene lost 6 bases, with 22 bases spanning the gap. The CDR3 spans 16 residues. In DNA, the CDR3 is TGTGCCAGCAGCCCCTCTCCTGAGGCAGGGGTTCATGGCTACACCTTC. Translated, it gives CASSPSPEAGVHGYTF.

The chain couples TRBV5-1 to TRBJ2-1, with 12 bases that match TRBD2. The CDR3 length is 16 residues. Looked up from germline, CDR1 is SGHRS and CDR2 is YFSETQ. Germline trimming cut 0 bases from V and 8 bases from J; bases unmatched to any gene: 6. The CDR3 region is CASSLGRTSGNDEQFF. CDR3 nucleotide sequence: TGCGCCAGCAGCTTGGGTAGGACTAGCGGGAATGATGAGCAGTTCTTC.

Note on this clone: The same CDR3 can be traced to other DNA sequences in this sample. This chain connects TRBV27 to TRBJ2-7; 8 bases are shared with TRBD2. With V trimmed by 4 bases and J by 2 bases, 4 bases remained unmatched. Germline loops: CDR1 MNHEY, CDR2 SMNVEV (reference sequence). The CDR3 runs 14 residues. The CDR3 DNA follows: TGTGCCAGCAGTTATACTAGCGGAGCCTACGAGCAGTACTTC. Translation gives CASSYTSGAYEQYF.

The rearrangement uses TRBV10-3 and TRBJ1-4; no clear D. The CDR3 contains 15 residues. Trimming stripped 6 bases from V and 3 bases from J, with 14 bases between. Germline V gene data show CDR1 as ENHRY and CDR2 as SYGVKD. DNA of the CDR3: TGTGCCATCAGGGGTGGGCAGGAACCTAATGAAAAACTGTTTTTT. As protein: CAIRGGQEPNEKLFF.

The chain couples TRBV9 to TRBJ1-1; 7 bases fit TRBD1. This CDR3 contains 15 residues. V lost 0 bases, J lost 3 bases, and 5 bases stayed unmatched. Germline V gene sequence: CDR1 SGDLS, CDR2 YYNGEE. CDR3 coding DNA: TGTGCCAGCAGCGTAGACGGCAGGGGGTACACTGAAGCTTTCTTT. Translated: CASSVDGRGYTEAFF.

CDR3 sequence reads: CASRSREGNTEAFF. In nucleotides, the CDR3 is TGTGCCAGCAGGTCCAGGGAAGGGAACACTGAAGCTTTCTTT. The rearrangement links TRBV6-5 to TRBJ1-1; perhaps TRBD1 as D (5 bases). The CDR3 consists of 14 residues. CDR1 is MNHEY and CDR2 is SVGAGI in the germline V gene. V gave up 6 bases and J gave up 1 base, with 12 bases separating them.

This chain uses TRBV4-1 with TRBJ2-7, with 11 bases lining up with TRBD1. CDR3 length: 19 residues. V lost 0 bases to trimming and J lost 9 bases; unmatched junction nucleotides: 19. Germline assignment: CDR1 MGHRA and CDR2 YSYEKL. CDR3 DNA sequence: TGCGCCAGCAGCCAAGATGGACCCGGGACAGGGGGAGAGGAACTACGGCAGTACTTC. Its translation: CASSQDGPGTGGEELRQYF.

The V call is TRBV9, the J call TRBJ2-1; D not resolved. V was cut by 3 bases and J by 9 bases, with 16 bases left in between. The CDR3 is 14 residues long. Germline-derived CDR1 and CDR2 are SGDLS and YYNGEE. In DNA form, the CDR3 reads TGTGCCAGCAGCGGCGGCATAGTGTCGGGTGAGCAGTTCTTC. This gives the protein CASSGGIVSGEQFF. Full variable domain (rest looked up from reference TRBV9 and TRBJ2-1): DSGVTQTPKHLITATGQRVTLRCSPRSGDLSVYWYQQSLDQGLQFLIQYYNGEERAKGNILERFSAQQFPDLHSELNLSSLELGDSALYFCASSGGIVSGEQFFGPGTRLTVL.

The chain recombines TRBV29-1 with TRBJ2-7; TRBD2 might be the D (6 bases). This CDR3 comprises 14 residues. Looked up from germline, CDR1 is SQVTM and CDR2 is ANQGSEA. Trimming left V 4 bases short and J 2 bases short, with 15 bases between. The CDR3 loop reads CSVAQTTSTYEQYF. CDR3 sequence (DNA): TGCAGCGTTGCACAGACGACTAGTACCTACGAGCAGTACTTC.

The V and J genes are TRBV7-9 and TRBJ1-1; the D gene is possibly TRBD1 (5 bases). V gave up 0 bases and J gave up 5 bases, with 10 bases separating them. CDR1 is SEHNR and CDR2 is FQNEAQ in the germline V gene (reference sequence). This CDR3 is 14 amino acids long. CDR3 sequence: CASSLAIGATEAFF. The DNA of the CDR3 is TGTGCCAGCAGCTTAGCGATAGGGGCGACTGAAGCTTTCTTT.

This sequence joins TRBV7-2 and TRBJ2-7; 12 bases map to TRBD1. This CDR3 region has 17 residues. Germline-derived CDR1 and CDR2 are SGHTA and FQGNSA. The J segment lost 0 bases and the V segment lost 4 bases, leaving 7 bases of the junction unmatched. This chain's CDR3 is CASSSRGTGGYSYEQYF. The CDR3 coding sequence is TGTGCCAGCAGCTCCCGAGGGACAGGGGGCTACTCCTACGAGCAGTACTTC.

This clone has only a few counts. This chain uses TRBV5-1 with TRBJ2-7; 8 bases agree with TRBD1. The V gene end was trimmed by 2 bases and the J gene end by 6 bases; junction bases not matched to a gene: 1. From germline, CDR1 is SGHRS and CDR2 YFSETQ. This CDR3 has 12 residues. For the CDR3, the DNA is TGCGCCAGCAGCTTTACAGGGGGCGAGCAGTACTTC. Protein product: CASSFTGGEQYF. The whole variable domain, filled in from reference TRBV5-1 and TRBJ2-7, reads KAGVTQTPRYLIKTRGQQVTLSCSPISGHRSVSWYQQTPGQGLQFLFEYFSETQRNKGNFPGRFSGRQFSNSRSEMNVSTLELGDSALYLCASSFTGGEQYFGPGTRLTVT.

This chain connects TRBV29-1 to TRBJ1-2, with D uncertain. V shed 0 bases and J shed 8 bases, with 10 bases lying between them. Germline lookup yields CDR1 SQVTM and CDR2 ANQGSEA. The CDR3 is made up of 12 amino acids. The CDR3 nucleotides read TGCAGCGTTGAAGAACAGTCCAGGGGCTACACCTTC. It encodes CSVEEQSRGYTF.

The V and J genes are TRBV12-5 and TRBJ1-3; D is ambiguous. V was pared by 4 bases and J by 5 bases, with 21 bases between. Germline V lookup: CDR1 LGHNT, CDR2 FRNRAP. This CDR3 spans 17 amino acids. CDR3 bases: TGTGCTAGTGGTTCCCCGGCGGGCAAGATTAACCGAAACACCATATATTTT. The encoded protein is CASGSPAGKINRNTIYF.

The chain combines TRBV27 with TRBJ2-2; TRBD1 is a possible D gene (7 bases). CDR1 and CDR2 (germline): MNHEY, SMNVEV (reference sequence). The CDR3 length is 18 residues. V was pared by 2 bases and J by 2 bases, with 18 bases between. This chain's CDR3 is CASSLRSDRDFNTGELFF. DNA of the CDR3: TGTGCCAGCAGTTTAAGGTCCGACAGGGACTTTAACACCGGGGAGCTGTTTTTT.

This clone has just a few counts. The chain links TRBV5-5 to TRBJ1-1; no clear D. The germline V gene has CDR1 SGHKS and CDR2 YYEKEE (reference sequence). The CDR3 has 11 amino acids. The germline V and J ends were trimmed by 5 bases and 8 bases, with 10 bases remaining between them. The CDR3 region is CASSSIREAFF. In DNA form, the CDR3 reads TGTGCCAGCAGTTCAATCCGGGAAGCTTTCTTT.